A single sample gave rise to the 18 T cell receptor beta chains below, sequenced in a study of cytomegalovirus exposure and HLA in healthy donors. This PCR relied on a set of 60 Vbeta primers and 13 Jbeta primers. Profiled with immunoSEQ multiplex PCR; TCRdb holds only in-frame clones, not every one. This table lists approximately 68,000 clones. What was sequenced was PBMCs. These receptors were obtained from a female donor in good health and CMV-seropositive.

V and J are TRBV19 and TRBJ2-1; 10 bases match TRBD2. The CDR3 runs 16 residues. Germline CDR1 is LNHDA and CDR2 is SQIVND (reference sequence). Losses at the gene ends were 9 bases for V and 7 bases for J; bases not matched to a gene: 15. CDR3 loop: CASSQKRGGVMNEQFF. As DNA, the CDR3 is TGTGCCAGCAGCCAAAAGCGGGGGGGAGTGATGAATGAGCAGTTCTTC.

The chain employs TRBV7-9 and TRBJ2-1, with 12 positions matching TRBD2. CDR1 and CDR2 from the germline V gene are SEHNR and FQNEAQ (reference sequence). The CDR3 consists of 16 residues. Trimming cost V 5 bases and J 4 bases; bases outside gene matches: 6. CDR3 region: CASSPRTSGTYNEQFF. In nucleotides, the CDR3 is TGTGCCAGCAGCCCCCGGACTAGCGGGACGTACAATGAGCAGTTCTTC. The complete variable domain, with remaining parts taken from reference TRBV7-9 and TRBJ2-1, reads DTGVSQNPRHKITKRGQNVTFRCDPISEHNRLYWYRQTLGQGPEFLTYFQNEAQLEKSRLLSDRFSAERPKGSFSTLEIQRTEQGDSAMYLCASSPRTSGTYNEQFFGPGTRLTVL.

The J gene is TRBJ1-3, the V gene TRBV7-2, with D perhaps TRBD1 (5 bases). The CDR3 covers 16 residues. The V end was cut by 5 bases, the J end by 4 bases, with 18 bases between. Germline V gene sequence: CDR1 SGHTA, CDR2 FQGNSA. The CDR3 DNA is TGTGCCAGCAGCCTGACAGTAACAGGTCACGGAAACACCATATATTTT. It encodes CASSLTVTGHGNTIYF.

This rearrangement joins TRBV27 to TRBJ2-5; 14 positions agree with TRBD2. Per the germline V gene, CDR1 is MNHEY and CDR2 is SMNVEV (reference sequence). V dropped 6 bases and J dropped 4; count of bases not matched to a gene: 7. CDR3 size: 16 residues. The chain's CDR3 is CASSRTSGRWGETQYF. Written as DNA, the CDR3 is TGTGCCAGCAGCCGGACTAGCGGGAGGTGGGGAGAGACCCAGTACTTC.

The chain uses TRBV19 and TRBJ2-1; possibly TRBD2 for D (6 bases). From germline, CDR1 is LNHDA and CDR2 SQIVND (reference sequence). V was cut by 5 bases and J by 0 bases, with 17 bases left in between. This CDR3 region has 17 residues. Here the CDR3 DNA reads TGTGCCAGTAGTCTCCAGGACTATACCTACTCCTACAATGAGCAGTTCTTC. Translation: CASSLQDYTYSYNEQFF.

This rearrangement joins TRBV5-5 to TRBJ2-5; D is perhaps TRBD2 (6 bases). Trimming stripped 4 bases from V and 5 bases from J, with 21 bases between. CDR1 and CDR2 (germline): SGHKS, YYEKEE (reference sequence). The CDR3 consists of 16 residues. The CDR3 nucleotides are TGTGCCAGCAGCCCGAGACTAGTGGTGGGTAGGGAGACCCAGTACTTC. Its translation: CASSPRLVVGRETQYF. The full variable domain, rest sourced from reference TRBV5-5 and TRBJ2-5, is DAGVTQSPTHLIKTRGQQVTLRCSPISGHKSVSWYQQVLGQGPQFIFQYYEKEERGRGNFPDRFSARQFPNYSSELNVNALLLGDSALYLCASSPRLVVGRETQYFGPGTRLLVL.

Points on this clone: Other nucleotide sequences from this sample produce the same CDR3. The chain combines TRBV7-2 with TRBJ2-1; no firm D call. The V gene lost 0 bases and the J gene lost 1 base, with 7 bases spanning the gap. Germline V gene sequence: CDR1 SGHTA, CDR2 FQGNSA. The CDR3 extends over 15 amino acids. CDR3 DNA sequence: TGTGCCAGCAGCTTAGCGTACGGTTCCTACAATGAGCAGTTCTTC. Its translation is CASSLAYGSYNEQFF.

The chain employs TRBV2 and TRBJ1-2; a possible D gene is TRBD1 (5 bases). Germline V gives CDR1 SNHLY, CDR2 FYNNEI. Trimming left V 6 bases short and J 0 bases short, with 14 bases between. The CDR3 extends over 15 amino acids. Here the CDR3 DNA reads TGTGCCAGCAGGGGCTATCAGGGAACTAACTATGGCTACACCTTC. Its protein is CASRGYQGTNYGYTF.

V is TRBV5-6 and J is TRBJ2-5; 8 bases map to TRBD2. From germline, CDR1 is SGHDT and CDR2 YYEEEE. The CDR3 is 16 amino acids. The V and J ends lost 3 bases and 0 bases, in that order; junction bases with no gene match: 7. The CDR3 sequence is CASSSRTSPYQETQYF. For the CDR3, the DNA is TGTGCCAGCAGCTCCCGGACTAGCCCTTACCAAGAGACCCAGTACTTC.

The J gene is TRBJ1-2, the V gene TRBV7-2; TRBD1 matches 7 bases. The CDR3 length is 13 residues. V was pared by 6 bases and J by 2 bases, with 3 bases of the junction left unmatched. CDR1 is SGHTA and CDR2 is FQGNSA in the germline V gene. The CDR3 protein is CASSSRGNYGYTF. The CDR3 DNA reads TGTGCCAGCAGTAGCAGGGGGAACTATGGCTACACCTTC. Based on the CDR3 plus reference TRBV7-2 and TRBJ1-2, the full variable domain is GAGVSQSPSNKVTEKGKDVELRCDPISGHTALYWYRQSLGQGLEFLIYFQGNSAPDKSGLPSDRFSAERTGGSVSTLTIQRTQQEDSAVYLCASSSRGNYGYTFGSGTRLTVV.

The gene calls are TRBV6-4 and TRBJ2-5, with TRBD2 matching over 7 bases. The CDR3 covers 14 residues. V was pared by 6 bases and J by 2 bases, with 6 bases of the junction left unmatched. In germline, CDR1 is MRHNA, CDR2 SNTAGT. DNA of the CDR3: TGTGCCAGCAGCCCGGGAGGCCCACAAGAGACCCAGTACTTC. Its protein product is CASSPGGPQETQYF.

J is TRBJ2-3 and V is TRBV9, with D possibly being TRBD2 (7 bases). The CDR3 length is 16 residues. The germline CDR1 and CDR2 sequences are SGDLS and YYNGEE. Between the trimmed V and J ends, which lost 0 bases and 4 bases, there was a span of 15 bases. The CDR3 is CASSVGPGGRADTQYF. The CDR3 region has the DNA TGTGCCAGCAGCGTAGGCCCGGGGGGCCGGGCAGATACGCAGTATTTT.

The CDR3 DNA reads TGTGCTACCAAAGGGCAGGGTTGGGTATATGGCTACACCTTC. It codes for CATKGQGWVYGYTF. V gene TRBV6-5 combines with J gene TRBJ1-2; D is possibly TRBD1 (5 bases). The V gene's germline CDR1 is MNHEY and CDR2 SVGAGI. The CDR3 is 14 residues long.

The chain has TRBV7-9 and TRBJ2-5; TRBD2 agrees at 13 bases. The germline V gene has CDR1 SEHNR and CDR2 FQNEAQ (reference sequence). Trimming took 1 base from V and 0 from J; bases not matched to a gene: 2. This CDR3 spans 17 amino acids. The CDR3 DNA reads as TGTGCCAGCAGCTTAGGGGGGACTAGCGGGAACCAAGAGACCCAGTACTTC. Translating it yields CASSLGGTSGNQETQYF.

Written as DNA, the CDR3 is TGTGCCAGCAGACGACAGGGGAGGGGGGAAAAACTGTTTTTT. Its protein is CASRRQGRGEKLFF. The rearrangement uses TRBV6-6 and TRBJ1-4, with 8 bases identical to TRBD1. This CDR3 region has 14 residues. The J segment lost 8 bases and the V segment lost 6 bases, leaving 8 bases of the junction unmatched. Germline CDR1 reads MNHNY; CDR2 reads SVGAGI (reference sequence).

V gene TRBV6-1 combines with J gene TRBJ2-7; TRBD2 aligns across 7 bases. J was trimmed by 4 bases and V by 2 bases; bases with no gene match: 8. The length of the CDR3 is 15 residues. Germline CDR1 is MNHNS and CDR2 is SASEGT. As DNA, the CDR3 is TGTGCCAGCAGTGAACGGGGGGAGGGCCTTTACGAGCAGTACTTC. Translating gives CASSERGEGLYEQYF.

V and J are TRBV4-3 and TRBJ2-2; D is ambiguous. From germline, CDR1 is LGHNA and CDR2 YSLEER. Trimming took 0 bases from V and 5 from J, leaving 19 bases between them. This CDR3 contains 18 residues. The CDR3 here is CASSQELMSALWTGELFF. CDR3 DNA sequence: TGCGCCAGCAGCCAAGAATTAATGAGCGCTCTGTGGACCGGGGAGCTGTTTTTT.

This rearrangement joins TRBV6-5 to TRBJ1-2, with TRBD1 matching over 7 bases. The trim removed 7 bases at V and 6 bases at J, leaving 11 bases unmatched. Germline V gene data show CDR1 as MNHEY and CDR2 as SVGAGI. CDR3 length: 14 amino acids. DNA of the CDR3: TGTGCCAGCAAAAAAGGGGGCCATTTGGATGGCTACACCTTC. This encodes CASKKGGHLDGYTF.